The present TCR beta chain was sequenced within a study of T cell responses to AZD1222 COVID-19 vaccine. Study-level information: Second doses that came at about 4 or about 12 weeks were put together. Study results and caveats: Dominant at 160-218 and 743-854, vaccine-associated CD4 TCRs also spanned spike. The study reported that nearly half of spike-specific TCRs target unmutated variant regions. Rises in breadth and depth of Spike-specific TCRs came after two AZD1222 doses.

Concerning this clone itself: Antigen specificity is unknown.

CDR3 size: 14 residues. Germline assignment: CDR1 SGHRS and CDR2 YFSETQ. V gave up 0 bases and J gave up 2 bases, with 9 bases separating them. Sequencing used immunoSEQ multiplex PCR; TCRdb keeps in-frame clones, though not all of them. The table records approximately 130,000 clones, about 89% of them present only once. The gene calls are TRBV5-1 and TRBJ2-7; D perhaps matches TRBD2 (5 bases). The clonotype comes from an adult in good health. This specimen consisted of peripheral blood, obtained on day 0 of AZD1222 vaccination. CDR3 nucleotides: TGCGCCAGCAGCTTGGCGGAGGAGCCCTACGAGCAGTACTTC. Residues: CASSLAEEPYEQYF.